The clone carrying this TCR beta chain has at least ten counts. Its target is unknown. Through a sample-barcoded 5' primer and a J-beta primer mix, a second PCR was run for roughly 6 to 11 cycles. A template-switch adaptor with 12 random nucleotides tagged each cDNA molecule. TCRdb processed the 5' RACE reads anew with MiXCR; each CDR3 protein has one entry. Among hundreds of thousands of distinct CDR3 sequences listed, 30% to 45% were seen once. The data were obtained in a study of blood T cells in healthy people across ages. The study, taken as a whole, reports: Significant beta diversity loss was already apparent by age about 42, declining roughly linearly.

The CDR3 has 17 residues. V gave up 6 bases and J gave up 3 bases, with 25 bases separating them. Germline V lookup: CDR1 DFQATT, CDR2 SNEGSKA (reference sequence). J is TRBJ2-3 and V is TRBV20-1, with D perhaps matching TRBD1 (5 bases). The sample comprised blood. The sequence derives from a man younger than 35 in good health. Here the CDR3 DNA reads TGCAGTGCAACTCCTCCGGCAGGGATCGGTGGGACAGATACGCAGTATTTT. Encoded protein: CSATPPAGIGGTDTQYF.